Listed below are T cell receptor beta chains from one sample, sequenced in a study of Graves' ophthalmopathy and Graves' hyperthyroidism. In TCRdb, the multiplex PCR reads were re-called with MiXCR into one record per CDR3 protein. The sample consists of over 500,000 distinct CDR3 sequences, about 20% of them appearing once. The sequenced sample consisted of peripheral blood. The receptor set was obtained from a woman aged 18-29 years with stable Graves' hyperthyroidism. Some clones in this sample may be carry-over from other donors' samples. Each CDR3 is given with its conserved first and last residue. D genes are given only for firm matches. Size values are once, few and many counts, or a class for expanded clones, and some rows have none.

many,TRBV28,NA,TRBJ2-4,TGTGCCAGCAGTTTATCAGGGGCCGCCAAAAACATTCAGTACTTC,CASSLSGAAKNIQYF
NA,TRBV28,NA,TRBJ1-1,TGTGCCAGCAGAGCCACACTACCGAACACTGAAGCTTTCTTT,CASRATLPNTEAFF
many,TRBV4-3,TRBD1,TRBJ2-5,TGCGCCAGCAGCCCCGGACAGGGGGCGACGGAGACCCAGTACTTC,CASSPGQGATETQYF
many,TRBV12-3/TRBV12-4,NA,TRBJ1-5,TGTGCCAGCAGTTTTGGGGGGCGCGGGGGCAATCAGCCCCAGCATTTT,CASSFGGRGGNQPQHF
many,TRBV11-2,TRBD2,TRBJ2-7,TGTGCCAGCAGCTTAACTAGCGGGGGGGCCGGTAGCTACGAGCAGTACTTC,CASSLTSGGAGSYEQYF
many,TRBV6-2/TRBV6-3,NA,TRBJ2-7,TGTGCCAGCAAACAAACTATCTACGAGCAGTACTTC,CASKQTIYEQYF
NA,TRBV7-2,NA,TRBJ2-7,TGTGCCAGCAGCCAAAGACTGTCCTACGAGCAGTACTTC,CASSQRLSYEQYF
many,TRBV5-1,TRBD2,TRBJ2-7,TGCGCCAGCAGCCCCCGGACTAGCGGGCCCTACGAGCAGTACTTC,CASSPRTSGPYEQYF
NA,TRBV2,NA,TRBJ2-5,TGTGCCAACTCACAGAGCGTATACGAGACCCAGTACTTC,CANSQSVYETQYF
many,TRBV9,NA,TRBJ1-6,TGTGCCAGCAGCGTAGGTGGGGTTAACTCACCCCTCCACTTT,CASSVGGVNSPLHF
many,TRBV7-8,NA,TRBJ2-5,TGTGCCAGCAGCTTACTGTCTAGCGAATGGGAGACCCAGTACTTC,CASSLLSSEWETQYF
many,TRBV11-2,TRBD1,TRBJ1-5,TGTGCCAGCAGCTTAAGGTCGGGACAGAACAATCAGCCCCAGCATTTT,CASSLRSGQNNQPQHF
medium-sized,TRBV5-1,TRBD2,TRBJ2-5,TGCGCCAGCAGCTTAAGCGGGAGCCGGCAAGAGACCCAGTACTTC,CASSLSGSRQETQYF
NA,TRBV12-3/TRBV12-4,TRBD1,TRBJ1-5,TGTGCCAGCAGCATCGGACAGGGTAACAATCAGCCCCAGCATTTT,CASSIGQGNNQPQHF
NA,TRBV2,NA,TRBJ1-5,TGTGCCAGCGGCGAGACTAGCAATCAGCCCCAGCATTTT,CASGETSNQPQHF
few,TRBV4-1,NA,TRBJ1-2,TGCGCCAGCAGCCACCCGGCTGGGGGCAACTATGGCTACACCTTC,CASSHPAGGNYGYTF
many,TRBV20-1,NA,TRBJ2-5,TGCAGTGCTAGAGATTTGAGGGGAGAGACCCAGTACTTC,CSARDLRGETQYF
many,TRBV30,TRBD1,TRBJ2-5,TGTGCCTGCCCTTCGGGTACAGGGGGGGAGACCCAGTACTTC,CACPSGTGGETQYF
many,TRBV30,NA,TRBJ1-1,TGTGCCTGGAGTGTACCGGGCTGGGCTACTGAAGCTTTCTTT,CAWSVPGWATEAFF
few,TRBV24-1,NA,TRBJ2-2,TGTGCCACCTTTAGTAAGAACGGGGGGCGAACCTTGAACACCGGGGAGCTGTTTTTT,CATFSKNGGRTLNTGELFF
few,TRBV10-3,TRBD1,TRBJ2-4,TGTGCCATCAGTGAACACGACAGGGCCAAAAACATTAAGTACTTC,CAISEHDRAKNIKYF
many,TRBV20-1,NA,TRBJ2-7,TGCAGTGCGAAAGGGACACTGAGCTCCTACGAGCAGTACTTC,CSAKGTLSSYEQYF
NA,TRBV6-1,TRBD1,TRBJ1-2,TGTGCCAGCAGAGGACAGGGATTGGGCTATGGCTACACCTTC,CASRGQGLGYGYTF
many,TRBV15,NA,TRBJ2-7,TGTGCCACCAGCAGAGATCGAGACGAGCAGTACTTC,CATSRDRDEQYF
NA,TRBV12-3/TRBV12-4,NA,TRBJ2-7,TGTGCCAGCAGTGAAAAGGGGGGGCCGTTCGACGAGCAGTACTTC,CASSEKGGPFDEQYF
NA,TRBV7-2,NA,TRBJ2-7,TGTGCCAGCAGCTTAGGCTGGGGGAATATCTACGAGCAGTACTTC,CASSLGWGNIYEQYF
NA,TRBV7-2,NA,TRBJ2-5,TGTGCCTGGCGACAGCCGATTGTCGAGACCCAGTACTTC,CAWRQPIVETQYF
NA,TRBV30,NA,TRBJ2-5,TGTGCCTGGAGCGTGACAAATTATGGGGGGGAGACCCAGTACTTC,CAWSVTNYGGETQYF
NA,TRBV6-1,TRBD1,TRBJ1-2,TGTGCCAGCACCCCGGGACAGATCTATGGCTACACCTTC,CASTPGQIYGYTF
few,TRBV20-1,NA,TRBJ1-5,TGCAGTGCTAAGACCAGGGACTATAGCAATCAGCCCCAGCATTTT,CSAKTRDYSNQPQHF
few,TRBV3-1,NA,TRBJ1-5,TGTGCCAGCAGCCCCGGGCCCATCAATCAGCCCCAGCATTTT,CASSPGPINQPQHF
many,TRBV28,TRBD2,TRBJ2-7,TGTGCCAGCAGTACAGCGTGGCGGGAGGACAACCTCGAGCAGTACTTC,CASSTAWREDNLEQYF
many,TRBV7-3,NA,TRBJ2-5,TGTGCCAGCAGCTTTAGATCTGCCGTCAAGACCCAGTACTTC,CASSFRSAVKTQYF
many,TRBV7-8,NA,TRBJ1-5,TGTGCCAGCAGCAGAGGGTCAGGGGAAGAGTTCTCTGCACAGCATTTT,CASSRGSGEEFSAQHF
NA,TRBV12-3/TRBV12-4,NA,TRBJ1-1,TGTGCCAGCAGTCCCGGGGCTACAGGGTTAGCTTTCTTT,CASSPGATGLAFF
many,TRBV12-3/TRBV12-4,TRBD1,TRBJ1-5,TGTGCCAGCCAAAAACCGGGACAGGGTCATTGGCAGCCCCAGCATTTT,CASQKPGQGHWQPQHF
few,TRBV15,TRBD2,TRBJ2-2,TGTGCCACCAGCAGAGATGGGGGACTAGCGGGAGCCGGGGAGCTGTTTTTT,CATSRDGGLAGAGELFF
many,TRBV11-2,NA,TRBJ2-5,TGTGCCAGCAGCTTAGTACTCGACAGGTACCAAGAGACCCAGTACTTC,CASSLVLDRYQETQYF
NA,TRBV29-1,TRBD2,TRBJ2-4,TGCAGCGTGCAGCGGGGGGCCAAAAACATTCAGTACTTC,CSVQRGAKNIQYF
few,TRBV20-1,NA,TRBJ1-5,TGCAGTGTAGCCCTGGATCGGGATCAGCCCCAGCATTTT,CSVALDRDQPQHF
NA,TRBV19,NA,TRBJ2-6,TGTGCCAGTAGTTTTAAGCTCTCTGGGGCCAACGTCCTGACTTTC,CASSFKLSGANVLTF
NA,TRBV12-3/TRBV12-4,NA,TRBJ2-7,TGTGCCAGCAGCTTAGGCCGCGGACTCCACGAGCAGTACTTC,CASSLGRGLHEQYF